The 16 T cell receptor beta chains below all came from one sample that was sequenced in a study of cytomegalovirus exposure and HLA in healthy donors. PCR amplification relied on 60 Vbeta primers (plus 13 Jbeta primers). Assay used: immunoSEQ multiplex PCR; TCRdb lists only in-frame clones, some missing. The sample includes 150,000 to 200,000 clones, 85% of them seen just once. Sequenced sample: PBMCs. These TCRs come from a man between 18 and 35 years old in good health and CMV-seropositive.

This chain's CDR3 is CASSLDRGPLDEQFF. CDR3 sequence (DNA): TGCGCCAGCAGCCTGGACAGGGGGCCATTGGATGAGCAGTTCTTC. This chain connects TRBV4-3 to TRBJ2-1; 11 bases line up with TRBD1. Germline-derived CDR1 and CDR2 are LGHNA and YSLEER. The CDR3 has 15 amino acids. Trimming at V came to 4 bases and at J to 8 bases, leaving 7 bases not matched to a gene.

This clone showed up just once. The J gene is TRBJ2-2, the V gene TRBV5-6, with TRBD2 matching 11 bases. The CDR3 is 16 residues long. V shed 4 bases, J shed 6 bases, and the junction held 8 bases outside the gene matches. The germline CDR1 and CDR2 sequences are SGHDT and YYEEEE. CDR3 nucleotides: TGTGCCAGCAGCCCGTGGGGACTAGCGGCGGCCGGGGAGCTGTTTTTT. Translating it yields CASSPWGLAAAGELFF.

The genes are TRBV5-6 and TRBJ1-2; TRBD1 agrees at 7 bases. There are 15 residues in the CDR3. The ends lost 7 bases at V and 4 bases at J; junction bases unmatched: 13. Germline V lookup: CDR1 SGHDT, CDR2 YYEEEE. CDR3 sequence (DNA): TGTGCCAGCCTAACAGGGGTATTGTCTGTCTATGGCTACACCTTC. As protein: CASLTGVLSVYGYTF.

This chain connects TRBV4-1 to TRBJ1-5; no reliable D call. Germline loops: CDR1 MGHRA, CDR2 YSYEKL. Trimming pared 1 base from V and 2 bases from J, leaving 6 bases between. This CDR3 region has 14 residues. The CDR3 DNA follows: TGCGCCAGCAGCCAAGGGGCTGGCAATCAGCCCCAGCATTTT. It yields the protein CASSQGAGNQPQHF.

The V call is TRBV7-9, the J call TRBJ1-4, with TRBD1 identical over 8 bases. With V trimmed by 4 bases and J by 0 bases, 4 bases remained unmatched. Germline CDR1 is SEHNR and CDR2 is FQNEAQ (reference sequence). This CDR3 has 16 residues. CDR3 residues: CASSSGQGATNEKLFF. CDR3 nucleotide sequence: TGTGCCAGCAGCTCCGGACAGGGCGCAACTAATGAAAAACTGTTTTTT.

The chain joins TRBV18 to TRBJ1-1, with D tentatively TRBD1 (6 bases). The CDR3 length is 15 residues. V lost 3 bases and J 1 base, leaving 12 bases between the germline ends. Looked up from germline, CDR1 is KGHSH and CDR2 is LQKENI. Here the CDR3 reads CASSPPGQRNTEAFF. The CDR3 region has the DNA TGTGCCAGCTCACCCCCTGGACAGAGGAACACTGAAGCTTTCTTT.

The chain has TRBV4-3 and TRBJ2-2; 15 bases agree with TRBD2. The length of the CDR3 is 19 residues. The junction had 6 bases not matched to a gene; V was cut back by 0 bases and J by 4 bases. Germline V gene lookup returns CDR1 LGHNA and CDR2 YSLEER. The CDR3 coding sequence is TGCGCCAGCAGCCAAGATTGGACTAGCGGGGGGGCGGTCACCGGGGAGCTGTTTTTT. Its protein is CASSQDWTSGGAVTGELFF.

The CDR3: CASSDLATGLNEQFF. The CDR3 region has the DNA TGTGCCAGCAGCGACCTCGCGACAGGGCTCAATGAGCAGTTCTTC. The chain joins TRBV9 to TRBJ2-1; 7 positions match TRBD1. V lost 3 bases and J lost 6; bases outside the gene matches: 9. The CDR3 covers 15 residues. In germline, CDR1 is SGDLS, CDR2 YYNGEE.

The CDR3 DNA sequence: TGTGCCAGCAGCCTTGAAGGGCTAGCGGGTTCCTACGAGCAGTACTTC. Amino acid sequence: CASSLEGLAGSYEQYF. The chain couples TRBV9 to TRBJ2-7; TRBD2 agrees at 8 bases. Per germline, CDR1 SGDLS and CDR2 YYNGEE. Trimming took 4 bases from V and 1 from J; bases not matched to a gene: 10. The CDR3 consists of 16 residues. The variable domain in full, completed from reference TRBV9 and TRBJ2-7, reads DSGVTQTPKHLITATGQRVTLRCSPRSGDLSVYWYQQSLDQGLQFLIQYYNGEERAKGNILERFSAQQFPDLHSELNLSSLELGDSALYFCASSLEGLAGSYEQYFGPGTRLTVT.

The CDR3 bases are TGTGCCAGCAGCTCCGGACGGACAGTTTCCTCTAATGAAAAACTGTTTTTT. This sequence encodes CASSSGRTVSSNEKLFF. The chain links TRBV5-8 to TRBJ1-4; possibly TRBD1 for D (6 bases). CDR3 length: 17 residues. Trimming took 3 bases from V and 3 from J, leaving 18 bases between them. CDR1 is SGHTS, CDR2 YDEGEE, per germline.

The rearrangement uses TRBV20-1 and TRBJ1-2; TRBD1 matches 7 bases. The CDR3 is 11 residues long. Germline-derived CDR1 and CDR2 are DFQATT and SNEGSKA (reference sequence). After removal of 5 bases from V and 7 bases from J, the junction contained 4 bases not matched to a gene. CDR3 sequence reads: CSAPQGGGYTF. The CDR3 region has the DNA TGCAGTGCTCCGCAGGGGGGTGGCTACACCTTC.

CDR3 coding DNA: TGTGCCAGCAGCTTGGCACTAAGCTACGAGCAGTACTTC. Its protein is CASSLALSYEQYF. The chain links TRBV5-6 to TRBJ2-7; D is unresolved. This CDR3 has 13 residues. CDR1 and CDR2 (germline): SGHDT, YYEEEE. V shed 0 bases and J shed 3 bases, with 7 bases lying between them.

The CDR3 DNA is TGTGACTCCGTCCGGATCGGAGCTTCCTACAATGAGCAGTTCTTC. Protein sequence: CDSVRIGASYNEQFF. The chain uses TRBV27 and TRBJ2-1; the D is unclear. The CDR3 covers 15 residues. Per the germline V gene, CDR1 is MNHEY and CDR2 is SMNVEV (reference sequence).

This chain joins TRBV18 and TRBJ1-4; 8 bases agree with TRBD1. The J segment lost 11 bases and the V segment lost 3 bases, leaving 8 bases of the junction unmatched. The V gene's germline CDR1 is KGHSH and CDR2 LQKENI. This CDR3 has 14 residues. CDR3 loop: CASSPRGQGEKLFF. The CDR3 DNA reads as TGTGCCAGCTCACCTCGTGGACAGGGAGAGAAACTGTTTTTT.

The DNA of the CDR3 is TGTGCCAGCAGTTTAAGGGGGCCGGAGACCCAGTACTTC. It codes for CASSLRGPETQYF. The V and J genes are TRBV27 and TRBJ2-5; 7 bases agree with TRBD1. The V gene end was trimmed by 2 bases and the J gene end by 5 bases; junction bases not matched to a gene: 2. Germline assignment: CDR1 MNHEY and CDR2 SMNVEV (reference sequence). The CDR3 runs 13 residues.

The chain couples TRBV19 to TRBJ2-3; a possible D gene is TRBD1 (6 bases). This CDR3 region has 17 residues. Germline CDR1 reads LNHDA; CDR2 reads SQIVND (reference sequence). Trimming removed 2 bases at V and 3 bases at J, with 18 bases between. CDR3 residues: CASSITPGTFRTDTQYF. The CDR3 DNA is TGTGCCAGTAGTATAACACCCGGGACATTTAGGACAGATACGCAGTATTTT.